These 29 T cell receptor beta chains originate from one sample sequenced in a study of T-cell reconstitution after alpha-beta-depleted transplantation in children. For TCRbeta, the library was prepared with unique molecular identifiers. TCRdb re-analysed the PCR reads in MiXCR, keeping a single row per CDR3 protein. The sample lists 600,000 to 700,000 distinct CDR3 sequences, about 12% occurring once. Sequencing was performed on PBMCs, taken before TCRalphabeta/CD19-depleted stem cell transplant. These receptors came from a girl aged 2 to 10 with congenital amegakaryocytic thrombocytopenia, due to receive a stem cell transplant.

V usage is TRBV7-2 and J usage is TRBJ2-7; possible D gene TRBD1, 6 bases. CDR1 is SGHTA, CDR2 FQGNSA, per germline. Between the trimmed V and J ends, which lost 5 bases and 4 bases, there was a span of 9 bases. This CDR3 contains 12 residues. The CDR3: CASSNREYEQYF. The CDR3 DNA is TGTGCCAGCAGCAACAGGGAATACGAGCAGTACTTC.

This clonotype was picked up many times. V and J are TRBV15 and TRBJ1-4; D perhaps matches TRBD1 (5 bases). V lost 5 bases and J lost 5, with 18 bases in between. The germline V gene encodes CDR1 LNHNV and CDR2 YYDKDF (reference sequence). CDR3 length: 16 residues. CDR3 DNA: TGTGCCACCAGCCCATTTGGCCAGAAGGGGAATGAAAAACTGTTTTTT. This gives the protein CATSPFGQKGNEKLFF. Full variable domain (missing parts from reference TRBV15 and TRBJ1-4): DAMVIQNPRYQVTQFGKPVTLSCSQTLNHNVMYWYQQKSSQAPKLLFHYYDKDFNNEADTPDNFQSRRPNTSFCFLDIRSPGLGDTAMYLCATSPFGQKGNEKLFFGSGTQLSVL.

The chain links TRBV12-3 or TRBV12-4 to TRBJ1-2, with D perhaps TRBD1 (5 bases). V was clipped by 6 bases and J by 7 bases, with 18 bases between them. The CDR3 has 14 amino acids. The CDR3 sequence is CASRSPGTAGGYTF. In DNA form, the CDR3 reads TGTGCCAGCAGATCCCCGGGGACCGCCGGTGGCTACACCTTC.

This clonotype has at least ten counts. The chain links TRBV20-1 to TRBJ2-7; the D is unclear. The CDR3 runs to 10 residues. CDR1 and CDR2 from the germline V gene are DFQATT and SNEGSKA (reference sequence). V was trimmed by 5 bases and J by 6 bases, leaving 8 bases between them. DNA for the CDR3: TGCAGTGCTGTCGCTGGCGAGCAGTACTTC. This translates into CSAVAGEQYF.

This clonotype was recorded at least ten times. This chain's CDR3 is CSVASSTDTQYF. The DNA of the CDR3 is TGCAGCGTTGCCTCAAGCACAGATACGCAGTATTTT. V is TRBV29-1 and J is TRBJ2-3; D gene unclear. Trimming took 4 bases from V and 0 from J, leaving 5 bases between them. The CDR3 sequence is 12 residues long. The V gene's germline CDR1 is SQVTM and CDR2 ANQGSEA.

This clonotype was picked up many times. This chain uses TRBV20-1 with TRBJ1-5; 7 positions match TRBD1. V gave up 5 bases and J gave up 2 bases; unmatched junction bases: 6. The CDR3 covers 14 residues. From germline, CDR1 is DFQATT and CDR2 SNEGSKA (reference sequence). The CDR3 loop reads CSAYGGGGNQPQHF. The CDR3 nucleotides are TGCAGTGCTTATGGAGGGGGCGGCAATCAGCCCCAGCATTTT.

V is TRBV24-1 and J is TRBJ2-1, with 14 bases identical to TRBD2. CDR3 size: 17 residues. The V gene's germline CDR1 is KGHDR and CDR2 SFDVKD. V lost 4 bases to trimming and J lost 1 base; unmatched junction nucleotides: 2. In DNA, the CDR3 is TGTGCCACCAGTGACCGGACTAGCGGGAGGTCCTACAATGAGCAGTTCTTC. This encodes CATSDRTSGRSYNEQFF.

This clonotype occurred many times. The chain joins TRBV10-3 to TRBJ1-5, with 10 bases lining up with TRBD1. The germline V gene has CDR1 ENHRY and CDR2 SYGVKD. This CDR3 region has 17 residues. V shed 11 bases and J 3 bases; nucleotides not matched to a gene: 16. The CDR3 loop is CASTAGTGAANNQPQHF. DNA of the CDR3: TGTGCCTCGACCGCCGGGACAGGGGCCGCGAACAATCAGCCCCAGCATTTT.

At least ten counts were recorded for this clonotype. This chain joins TRBV20-1 and TRBJ2-3; 11 bases line up with TRBD2. Per the germline V gene, CDR1 is DFQATT and CDR2 is SNEGSKA (reference sequence). The CDR3 is 15 residues long. J lost 2 bases, V lost 8 bases, and 9 bases had no gene match. CDR3 sequence reads: CSIPGLAALTDTQYF. The CDR3 nucleotides are TGCAGTATCCCGGGACTAGCGGCACTCACAGATACGCAGTATTTT.

This clonotype was seen more than once but under ten times. The chain couples TRBV5-1 to TRBJ2-1, with D possibly TRBD1 on 7 matching bases. Germline-derived CDR1 and CDR2 are SGHRS and YFSETQ. The V end was cut by 3 bases, the J end by 0 bases, with 16 bases between. The CDR3 is 17 amino acids. The CDR3 region has the DNA TGCGCCAGCAGCTCGGAGGGGGCCCCACCCTCCTACAATGAGCAGTTCTTC. Encoded protein: CASSSEGAPPSYNEQFF.

This clonotype showed up many times. The CDR3 nucleotides read TGCAGCGTTGCCCCCTTTGACTACGAGCAGTACTTC. It yields the protein CSVAPFDYEQYF. This chain connects TRBV29-1 to TRBJ2-7, with D uncertain. V was trimmed by 4 bases and J by 3 bases, leaving 10 bases between them. CDR3 length equals 12 residues. Germline CDR1 reads SQVTM; CDR2 reads ANQGSEA.

This clonotype was observed a few times. The chain combines TRBV6-1 with TRBJ2-7; D assignment may be TRBD1 or TRBD2 (5 bases each). The CDR3 totals 14 residues. Germline V gene lookup returns CDR1 MNHNS and CDR2 SASEGT. V dropped 5 bases and J dropped 5 bases, with 16 bases sitting between them. The CDR3 loop reads CASSPWDRGHEQYF. CDR3 DNA sequence: TGTGCCAGCAGTCCCTGGGACCGGGGACACGAGCAGTACTTC.

This clonotype was detected many times. The chain is built from TRBV12-3 or TRBV12-4 and TRBJ2-5; D is uncertain. Trimming stripped 5 bases from V and 3 bases from J, with 16 bases between. The CDR3 is 15 residues long. CDR3 coding DNA: TGTGCCAGCAGTAGCCCCTTTGCAGCAGAAGAGACCCAGTACTTC. Translation: CASSSPFAAEETQYF.

About this clonotype itself: This may come from a read error, since a much larger clone is one base off. The genes are TRBV4-1 and TRBJ2-2; D not certain. The CDR3 extends over 17 amino acids. Trimming left V 4 bases short and J 5 bases short, with 20 bases between. Germline V gene data show CDR1 as MGHRA and CDR2 as YSYEKL. Here the CDR3 reads CASSPLTYWTATGELFF. The CDR3 DNA follows: TGCGCCAGCAGCCCGCTAACGTACTGGACGGCTACCGGGGAGCTGTTTTTT.

The chain uses TRBV11-2 and TRBJ2-3; 9 nucleotides agree with TRBD2. Per the germline V gene, CDR1 is SGHAT and CDR2 is FQNNGV. The CDR3 covers 18 residues. After removal of 0 bases from V and 0 bases from J, the junction contained 7 bases not matched to a gene. The chain's CDR3 is CASSLELAGFTSTDTQYF. In DNA form, the CDR3 reads TGTGCCAGCAGCTTAGAACTAGCGGGCTTCACTAGCACAGATACGCAGTATTTT.

This clonotype was seen only a few times. The chain joins TRBV6-5 to TRBJ2-5, with TRBD2 matching over 13 bases. J lost 5 bases, V lost 2 bases, and 5 bases had no gene match. The germline gives CDR1 MNHEY, CDR2 SVGAGI. The CDR3 sequence is 16 residues long. The CDR3 DNA is TGTGCCAGCAGTTACGGACTAGCGGGAGATCGGGAGACCCAGTACTTC. Translating it yields CASSYGLAGDRETQYF.

In its sample, this clonotype was seen a few times. This chain joins TRBV30 and TRBJ1-1, with 9 bases that match TRBD1. V gave up 4 bases and J gave up 10 bases; unmatched junction bases: 10. Germline CDR1 GTSNPN, CDR2 SVGIG (reference sequence). This CDR3 is built from 13 residues. CDR3 nucleotides: TGTGCCTGGACGTTTACCGACAGGGGGAGAGCTTTCTTT. Protein sequence: CAWTFTDRGRAFF.

This clonotype appeared many times. This chain uses TRBV5-1 with TRBJ2-1; 7 bases are shared with TRBD2. Looked up from germline, CDR1 is SGHRS and CDR2 is YFSETQ. This CDR3 comprises 13 residues. The J segment lost 5 bases and the V segment lost 7 bases, leaving 6 bases of the junction unmatched. The CDR3 is CASAPGGNNEQFF. Here the CDR3 DNA reads TGCGCCAGCGCCCCGGGGGGAAACAATGAGCAGTTCTTC.

This chain joins TRBV5-1 and TRBJ2-5, with TRBD2 matching 8 bases. V shed 0 bases, J shed 5 bases, and the junction held 6 bases outside the gene matches. Germline CDR1 and CDR2: SGHRS and YFSETQ. CDR3 length equals 15 residues. The CDR3: CASSLGPAGDETQYF. The CDR3 region has the DNA TGCGCCAGCAGCTTGGGCCCAGCGGGAGATGAGACCCAGTACTTC.

This clonotype was counted at least ten times. The chain is built from TRBV29-1 and TRBJ2-1, with D hard to call. Per germline, CDR1 SQVTM and CDR2 ANQGSEA. The length of the CDR3 is 14 residues. The V end lost 2 bases, the J end lost 7 bases, and 15 bases lay between the germline ends. The chain's CDR3 is CSVEFAAVVNEQFF. CDR3 in DNA: TGCAGCGTTGAATTTGCGGCCGTGGTGAATGAGCAGTTCTTC.

The chain links TRBV12-3 or TRBV12-4 to TRBJ2-1; 13 nucleotides align to TRBD2. V was clipped by 5 bases and J by 4 bases; unmatched bases: 8. This CDR3 region has 17 residues. The CDR3 bases are TGTGCCAGCAGTGCCTCGACTAGCGGGGGGTTTTACAATGAGCAGTTCTTC. Protein: CASSASTSGGFYNEQFF.

In its sample, this clonotype was seen many times. The CDR3 bases are TGTGCCAGCAGCCCCCACATAGATCAGCCCCAGCATTTT. Protein product: CASSPHIDQPQHF. This rearrangement joins TRBV12-3 or TRBV12-4 to TRBJ1-5, with D unclear. The V end lost 6 bases, the J end lost 5 bases, and 11 bases lay between the germline ends. The CDR3 extends over 13 amino acids.

The table lists this clonotype with a few counts. The chain uses TRBV27 and TRBJ1-5, with D unresolved. Deletions cut 5 bases from V and 2 bases from J, with 13 bases between. The germline V gene has CDR1 MNHEY and CDR2 SMNVEV (reference sequence). The CDR3 contains 15 residues. DNA for the CDR3: TGTGCCAGCAGTCCCGCGAGGGCAGGCAATCAGCCCCAGCATTTT. Residues: CASSPARAGNQPQHF.

At least ten counts were recorded for this clonotype. The chain has TRBV30 and TRBJ2-2; possible D gene TRBD1, 5 bases. V lost 0 bases and J 5 bases, leaving 13 bases between the germline ends. Germline loops: CDR1 GTSNPN, CDR2 SVGIG (reference sequence). CDR3 length equals 15 residues. CDR3 loop: CAWSVLRDFTGELFF. The CDR3 region has the DNA TGTGCCTGGAGTGTACTCAGGGATTTTACCGGGGAGCTGTTTTTT.

The table lists this clonotype with many counts. The chain is built from TRBV5-1 and TRBJ2-3; 8 bases fit TRBD1. The CDR3 runs to 14 residues. V shed 1 base and J 3 bases; nucleotides not matched to a gene: 1. Looked up from germline, CDR1 is SGHRS and CDR2 is YFSETQ. The CDR3 here is CASSLWTGTDTQYF. The CDR3 DNA reads TGCGCCAGCAGCTTGTGGACAGGGACAGATACGCAGTATTTT.

The J gene is TRBJ2-3, the V gene TRBV5-5, with D perhaps TRBD1 (6 bases). The V end was cut by 4 bases, the J end by 1 base, with 13 bases between. This CDR3 has 15 amino acids. CDR1 and CDR2 (germline): SGHKS, YYEKEE (reference sequence). The CDR3 nucleotides read TGTGCCAGCAGCCCGGATTGGGGGCGCACAGATACGCAGTATTTT. Translated, it gives CASSPDWGRTDTQYF.

The genes are TRBV5-1 and TRBJ2-5; 8 bases map to TRBD2. This CDR3 has 15 amino acids. CDR1 and CDR2 (germline): SGHRS, YFSETQ. The ends lost 9 bases at V and 4 bases at J; junction bases unmatched: 14. The CDR3 region has the DNA TGCGCCACCGGATCGAACGGGAGGGCTGGAGAGACCCAGTACTTC. This gives the protein CATGSNGRAGETQYF.

V and J are TRBV20-1 and TRBJ1-4; 7 nucleotides match TRBD1. V trimming: 6 bases; J trimming: 5 bases; junction bases outside the gene matches: 6. Looked up from germline, CDR1 is DFQATT and CDR2 is SNEGSKA (reference sequence). CDR3 length: 13 amino acids. The CDR3 protein is CSALQGTNEKLFF. The CDR3 DNA is TGCAGTGCGTTACAGGGGACAAATGAAAAACTGTTTTTT.

The V gene is TRBV12-3 or TRBV12-4, the J gene TRBJ1-2; no clear D gene. The CDR3 has 11 residues. V lost 6 bases to trimming and J lost 6 bases, with 8 bases between them. CDR3 residues: CASSKRDGYTF. The CDR3 bases are TGTGCCAGCAGCAAAAGGGATGGCTACACCTTC.